These T cell receptor beta chains were read from a single sample in a study of blood T cell repertoires in COVID-19. Here immunoSEQ multiplex PCR was the method, and the copy in TCRdb shows in-frame clones only, minus some. This repertoire shows approximately 260,000 clones, 75% to 90% found once; its top ten account for 9.5% to 12%. Material: peripheral blood. All receptors come from a woman aged 65 to 85 with acute or convalescent COVID-19. The CDR3 runs from the conserved cysteine through the conserved F or W. A D gene is named only where the DNA matches it firmly. Expanded clones get a size class; other rows say once, few or many, or leave the size out.

J gene: TRBJ2-3; CDR3 length: 15; D gene: TRBD2; V gene: TRBV10-3; clone size: NA; CDR3 protein: CAIRGLAGNTDTQYF; CDR3 DNA: TGTGCCATCAGGGGACTAGCGGGGAACACAGATACGCAGTATTTT
J gene: TRBJ2-7; CDR3 length: 16; D gene: NA; V gene: TRBV15; clone size: NA; CDR3 protein: CATSRDPGILLYEQYF; CDR3 DNA: TGTGCCACCAGCAGAGATCCGGGAATACTCTTGTATGAGCAGTACTTC
J gene: TRBJ2-2; CDR3 length: 11; D gene: NA; V gene: TRBV20-1; clone size: NA; CDR3 protein: CSVADTGELFF; CDR3 DNA: TGCAGTGTTGCGGACACCGGGGAGCTGTTTTTT
J gene: TRBJ1-1; CDR3 length: 12; D gene: NA; V gene: TRBV9; clone size: NA; CDR3 protein: CASSVDFGGAFF; CDR3 DNA: TGTGCCAGCAGCGTAGACTTCGGGGGAGCTTTCTTT
J gene: TRBJ1-1; CDR3 length: 13; D gene: NA; V gene: TRBV2; clone size: NA; CDR3 protein: CASKDRKNTEAFF; CDR3 DNA: TGTGCCAGCAAGGACAGAAAGAACACTGAAGCTTTCTTT
J gene: TRBJ1-3; CDR3 length: 16; D gene: NA; V gene: TRBV11-2; clone size: once; CDR3 protein: CASRTPTATAGNTIYF; CDR3 DNA: TGTGCCAGCAGGACGCCGACGGCTACAGCTGGAAACACCATATATTTT
J gene: TRBJ1-2; CDR3 length: 14; D gene: TRBD1; V gene: TRBV6-5; clone size: NA; CDR3 protein: CASRTGDSYYGYTF; CDR3 DNA: TGTGCCAGCAGGACGGGGGACAGCTACTATGGCTACACCTTC
J gene: TRBJ1-1; CDR3 length: 15; D gene: NA; V gene: TRBV13; clone size: NA; CDR3 protein: CASSLGGWEGTEAFF; CDR3 DNA: TGTGCCAGCAGCTTAGGCGGATGGGAGGGAACTGAAGCTTTCTTT
J gene: TRBJ2-1; CDR3 length: 15; D gene: TRBD2; V gene: TRBV7-2; clone size: once; CDR3 protein: CASSLGSGGYNEQFF; CDR3 DNA: TGTGCCAGCAGCTTGGGTAGCGGGGGTTACAATGAGCAGTTCTTC
J gene: TRBJ1-2; CDR3 length: 15; D gene: NA; V gene: TRBV5-4; clone size: once; CDR3 protein: CASSLSGMGNYGYTF; CDR3 DNA: TGTGCCAGCAGCTTATCGGGAATGGGAAACTATGGCTACACCTTC
J gene: TRBJ2-1; CDR3 length: 14; D gene: TRBD1; V gene: TRBV27; clone size: NA; CDR3 protein: CASSLIGTGDEQFF; CDR3 DNA: TGTGCCAGCAGTTTGATCGGGACAGGGGATGAGCAGTTCTTC
J gene: TRBJ1-3; CDR3 length: 15; D gene: TRBD1; V gene: TRBV2; clone size: NA; CDR3 protein: CASSVDRTIRNTIYF; CDR3 DNA: TGTGCCAGCAGCGTGGACAGGACCATCCGAAACACCATATATTTT
J gene: TRBJ1-1; CDR3 length: 13; D gene: NA; V gene: TRBV7-3; clone size: NA; CDR3 protein: CASSLRMGTGAFF; CDR3 DNA: TGTGCCAGCAGCTTAAGGATGGGTACAGGGGCTTTCTTT
J gene: TRBJ1-6; CDR3 length: 18; D gene: NA; V gene: TRBV2; clone size: NA; CDR3 protein: CASSELGWMLRGGSPLHF; CDR3 DNA: TGTGCCAGCAGTGAATTAGGATGGATGTTGAGGGGAGGTTCACCCCTCCACTTT
J gene: TRBJ1-3; CDR3 length: 15; D gene: NA; V gene: TRBV6-5; clone size: NA; CDR3 protein: CASSYGGRPGNTIYF; CDR3 DNA: TGTGCCAGCAGTTATGGGGGCCGTCCTGGAAACACCATATATTTT
J gene: TRBJ1-2; CDR3 length: 16; D gene: TRBD1; V gene: TRBV5-6; clone size: NA; CDR3 protein: CASSLRQGQTPYGYTF; CDR3 DNA: TGTGCCAGCAGCCTCCGTCAGGGACAGACTCCTTATGGCTACACCTTC
J gene: TRBJ2-3; CDR3 length: 16; D gene: TRBD2; V gene: TRBV11-2; clone size: NA; CDR3 protein: CASSVLAGGVQDTQYF; CDR3 DNA: TGTGCCAGCAGCGTCTTAGCGGGGGGGGTACAAGATACGCAGTATTTT
J gene: TRBJ2-2; CDR3 length: 14; D gene: NA; V gene: TRBV27; clone size: NA; CDR3 protein: CASSLSGGAGELFF; CDR3 DNA: TGTGCCAGCAGTTTATCGGGCGGGGCCGGGGAGCTGTTTTTT
J gene: TRBJ2-5; CDR3 length: 14; D gene: TRBD2; V gene: TRBV5-4; clone size: NA; CDR3 protein: CASSSTSGVGTQYF; CDR3 DNA: TGTGCCAGCAGCTCGACTAGCGGGGTTGGGACCCAGTACTTC
J gene: TRBJ2-5; CDR3 length: 14; D gene: NA; V gene: TRBV5-6; clone size: NA; CDR3 protein: CASSLKAIEETQYF; CDR3 DNA: TGTGCCAGCAGCTTGAAAGCGATAGAAGAGACCCAGTACTTC
J gene: TRBJ1-2; CDR3 length: 10; D gene: NA; V gene: TRBV12-3/TRBV12-4; clone size: few; CDR3 protein: CASGGFGYTF; CDR3 DNA: TGTGCCAGCGGCGGCTTTGGCTACACCTTC
J gene: TRBJ2-7; CDR3 length: 19; D gene: TRBD2; V gene: TRBV5-1; clone size: NA; CDR3 protein: CASSLPPGLAGGPVYEQYF; CDR3 DNA: TGCGCCAGCAGCTTGCCCCCGGGACTAGCGGGGGGCCCAGTCTACGAGCAGTACTTC
J gene: TRBJ1-2; CDR3 length: 16; D gene: TRBD1; V gene: TRBV29-1; clone size: few; CDR3 protein: CSVEEFGQGAGYGYTF; CDR3 DNA: TGCAGCGTTGAAGAATTTGGGCAGGGGGCTGGCTATGGCTACACCTTC
J gene: TRBJ1-5; CDR3 length: 15; D gene: NA; V gene: TRBV5-1; clone size: NA; CDR3 protein: CASSLEGGRGQPQHF; CDR3 DNA: TGCGCCAGCAGCTTGGAAGGGGGAAGAGGTCAGCCCCAGCATTTT